A selection of T cell receptor beta chains follows, all from one sample in a study of T cells expressing NK-cell markers. TCRdb re-called the 5' RACE reads and gives one entry per CDR3 protein, without DNA. Its table records 350,000 to 450,000 distinct CDR3 sequences. Sequences were obtained from blood T cells: a sorted CD56 or NKG2C T cell subset, CD4+ or CD8+ T cells, or bulk PBMC T cells (not recorded which). These receptors were taken from a man aged 18 to 70 in good health. Each CDR3 is given with its conserved first and last residue.

v_call	cdr3_length	j_call	cdr3_aa
TRBV7-2	12	TRBJ1-3	CASSLAGNTIYF
TRBV5-1	15	TRBJ2-7	CASSQWDGKVEEQYF
TRBV20-1	14	TRBJ2-5	CSASPKGGWETQYF
TRBV11-2	15	TRBJ1-6	CASSLTDSYNSPLHF
TRBV7-2	14	TRBJ2-7	CASSGGANSYEQYF
TRBV11-2	14	TRBJ2-1	CASSLLGAYNEQFF
TRBV5-1	16	TRBJ2-6	CASSLMGSGGANVLTF
TRBV20-1	15	TRBJ2-5	CSARDPPGAGPTQYF
TRBV20-1	15	TRBJ1-5	CSATRGGGGNQPQHF
TRBV5-1	14	TRBJ2-2	CASSLTGYAGELFF
TRBV6-6	12	TRBJ2-5	CASSSSKETQYF
TRBV5-1	15	TRBJ1-6	CASSLEARGSSPLHF
TRBV28	15	TRBJ2-3	CASSPTGQGPDTQYF
TRBV3-1	19	TRBJ2-4	CASSQDPRLYGIAKNIQYF
TRBV5-5	15	TRBJ1-3	CASSFGQLSGNTIYF
TRBV20-1	13	TRBJ1-6	CSARVRVGSPLHF
TRBV2	11	TRBJ2-1	CASRWRIEQFF
TRBV5-6	14	TRBJ1-5	CASSHRTLNQPQHF
TRBV11-3	17	TRBJ2-1	CASSLDRPWRGRNEQFF
TRBV20-1	16	TRBJ1-3	CSARDWTGSSGNSIYF
TRBV2	15	TRBJ2-3	CASSEAPAGRNTQYF
TRBV12-3/TRBV12-4	12	TRBJ2-3	CASGIDADTQYF
TRBV12-3/TRBV12-4	11	TRBJ2-1	CASSRLAGAIF
TRBV20-1	13	TRBJ2-5	CSASTSGTETQYF
TRBV6-1	14	TRBJ2-3	CASFDRATTDTQYF
TRBV5-1	15	TRBJ2-3	CASSLDGVGTDTQYF
TRBV28	15	TRBJ2-7	CASSPPRAGSYEQYF
TRBV20-1	15	TRBJ1-6	CSAKGGDRGNSPLHF
TRBV24-1	13	TRBJ2-1	CATRRTGTGEQFF
TRBV3-1	15	TRBJ2-5	CASSQGVTSEETQYF
TRBV2	14	TRBJ1-5	CASSEEQIAQPQHF
TRBV6-4	14	TRBJ2-3	CASSDTSGADTQYF
TRBV20-1	17	TRBJ1-6	CSARDYRRGRVDSPLHF
TRBV9	15	TRBJ2-1	CASSSGTGSYNEQFF
TRBV10-2	15	TRBJ1-6	CASSEYLGGTSPLHF
TRBV7-9	14	TRBJ2-2	CASSLRGVAGELFF
TRBV5-1	15	TRBJ2-1	CASSPGLAGVDEQFF
TRBV12-3/TRBV12-4	15	TRBJ2-1	CASSFSLQGGYEQFF
TRBV20-1	13	TRBJ1-2	CSASRRANYGYTF
TRBV12-3/TRBV12-4	16	TRBJ2-1	CASSSGSGRVYNEQFF
TRBV12-3/TRBV12-4	16	TRBJ2-5	CASSLRVVGSMETQYF
TRBV12-3/TRBV12-4	16	TRBJ2-7	CASSFEVGASSYEQYF
TRBV3-1	15	TRBJ1-1	CASSRTQGGNTEAFF
TRBV2	13	TRBJ2-1	CANGRGAYNEQFF
TRBV25-1	14	TRBJ1-2	CASSTGRLNYGYTF
TRBV11-3	14	TRBJ2-7	CASSSNAGFHEQYF
TRBV7-9	14	TRBJ2-3	CASSLAPPAGTQYF
TRBV20-1	16	TRBJ2-3	CSARDPAGAPPDTQYF
TRBV20-1	16	TRBJ2-3	CSASLGSGSYTDTQYF
TRBV5-1	12	TRBJ1-2	CASSLAGYGYTF
TRBV20-1	13	TRBJ1-6	CSARGQGNSPLHF
TRBV3-1	14	TRBJ1-2	CASSPGTGGYGYTF
TRBV6-5	17	TRBJ2-1	CASSYRRLQRGYNEQFF
TRBV18	14	TRBJ2-7	CASSPQLEIYEQYF
TRBV24-1	15	TRBJ2-3	CATSNSGGLTDTQYF